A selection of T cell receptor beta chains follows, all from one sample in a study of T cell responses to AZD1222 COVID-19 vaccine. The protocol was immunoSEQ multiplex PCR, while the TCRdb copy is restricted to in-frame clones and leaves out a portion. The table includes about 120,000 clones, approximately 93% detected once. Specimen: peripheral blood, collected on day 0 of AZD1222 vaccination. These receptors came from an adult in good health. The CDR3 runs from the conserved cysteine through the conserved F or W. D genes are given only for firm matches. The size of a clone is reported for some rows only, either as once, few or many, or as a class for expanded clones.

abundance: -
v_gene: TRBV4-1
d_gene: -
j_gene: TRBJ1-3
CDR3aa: CASSHLGKSSGNTIYF
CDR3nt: TGCGCCAGCAGCCACTTGGGTAAATCCTCTGGAAACACCATATATTTT

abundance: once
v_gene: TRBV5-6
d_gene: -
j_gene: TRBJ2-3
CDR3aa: CASSLVISDTQYF
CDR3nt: TGTGCCAGCAGCTTAGTTATTTCAGATACGCAGTATTTT

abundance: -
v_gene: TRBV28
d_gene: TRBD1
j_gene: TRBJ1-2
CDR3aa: CASRPPGTAGGGHSNYGYTF
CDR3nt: TGTGCCAGCAGGCCACCCGGGACAGCAGGAGGGGGGCATTCTAACTATGGCTACACCTTC

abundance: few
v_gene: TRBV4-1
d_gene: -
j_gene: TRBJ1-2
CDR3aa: CASSQEDLTDYYGYTF
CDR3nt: TGCGCCAGCAGCCAAGAGGACCTGACAGATTACTATGGCTACACCTTC

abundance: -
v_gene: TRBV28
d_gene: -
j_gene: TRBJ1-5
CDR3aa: CASSQSNQPQHF
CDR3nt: TGTGCCAGCAGCCAAAGCAATCAGCCCCAGCATTTT

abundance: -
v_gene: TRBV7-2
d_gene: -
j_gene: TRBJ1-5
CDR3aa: CASSPDRLFNQPQHF
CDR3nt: TGTGCCAGCAGCCCTGACAGGTTATTCAATCAGCCCCAGCATTTT

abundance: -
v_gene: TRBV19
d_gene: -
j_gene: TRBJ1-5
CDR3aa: CASSRQGSNQPQHF
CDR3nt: TGTGCCAGTAGTAGGCAGGGGAGCAATCAGCCCCAGCATTTT

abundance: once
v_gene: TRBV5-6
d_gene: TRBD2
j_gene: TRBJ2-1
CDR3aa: CASSLGGRPYNEQFF
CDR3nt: TGTGCCAGCAGCTTGGGCGGGAGACCTTACAATGAGCAGTTCTTC

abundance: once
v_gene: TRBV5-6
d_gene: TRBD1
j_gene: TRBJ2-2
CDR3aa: CATEGQLNTGELFF
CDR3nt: TGTGCCACAGAGGGACAGTTAAACACCGGGGAGCTGTTTTTT

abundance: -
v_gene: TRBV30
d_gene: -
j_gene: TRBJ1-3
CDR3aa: CAWSVAGYFSRNTIYF
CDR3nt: TGTGCCTGGAGTGTTGCAGGGTATTTTTCAAGAAACACCATATATTTT

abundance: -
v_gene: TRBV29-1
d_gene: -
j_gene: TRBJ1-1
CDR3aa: CSVEVRAPNTEAFF
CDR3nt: TGCAGCGTTGAAGTCAGGGCCCCGAACACTGAAGCTTTCTTT

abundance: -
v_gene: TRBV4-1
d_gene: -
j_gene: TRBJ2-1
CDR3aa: CASSQDRRAGVGYEQFF
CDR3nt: TGCGCCAGCAGCCAAGATCGAAGGGCAGGGGTCGGTTATGAGCAGTTCTTC

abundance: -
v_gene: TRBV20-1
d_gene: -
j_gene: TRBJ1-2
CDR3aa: CSASMQNYGYTF
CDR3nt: TGCAGTGCTAGTATGCAGAACTATGGCTACACCTTC

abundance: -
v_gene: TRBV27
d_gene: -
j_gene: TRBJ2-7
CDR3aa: CASSLRKRDEQYF
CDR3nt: TGTGCCAGCAGTTTACGAAAGCGGGACGAGCAGTACTTC

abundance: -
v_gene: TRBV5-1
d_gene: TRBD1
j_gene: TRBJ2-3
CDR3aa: CASKLWDRESDTQYF
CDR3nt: TGCGCCAGCAAGCTATGGGACAGGGAGTCGGATACGCAGTATTTT

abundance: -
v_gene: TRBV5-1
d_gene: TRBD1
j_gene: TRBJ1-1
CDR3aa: CASSSTRTGAATEAFF
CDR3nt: TGCGCCAGCAGCTCAACCCGGACAGGGGCCGCCACTGAAGCTTTCTTT

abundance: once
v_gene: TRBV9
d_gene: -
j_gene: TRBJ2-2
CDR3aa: CASSVGLPGELFF
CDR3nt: TGTGCCAGCAGCGTAGGTCTACCCGGGGAGCTGTTTTTT

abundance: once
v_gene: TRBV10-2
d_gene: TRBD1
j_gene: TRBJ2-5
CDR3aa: CASSGSGQGGVGTQYF
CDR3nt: TGCGCCAGCAGTGGCTCGGGACAGGGTGGCGTAGGGACCCAGTACTTC

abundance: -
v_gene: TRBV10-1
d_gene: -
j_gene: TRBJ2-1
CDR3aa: CASSGESFNEQFF
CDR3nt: TGCGCCAGCAGTGGCGAGAGTTTCAATGAGCAGTTCTTC

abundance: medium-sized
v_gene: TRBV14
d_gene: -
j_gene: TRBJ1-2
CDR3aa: CASSQDEQHDYGYTF
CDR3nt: TGTGCCAGCAGCCAAGATGAGCAGCACGACTATGGCTACACCTTC

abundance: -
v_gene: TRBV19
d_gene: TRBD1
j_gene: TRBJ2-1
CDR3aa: CASSTGDSSYNEQFF
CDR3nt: TGTGCCAGTAGTACAGGGGACAGCTCCTACAATGAGCAGTTCTTC

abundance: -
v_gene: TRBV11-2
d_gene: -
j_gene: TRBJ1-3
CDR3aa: CASSLELGGAVDTIYF
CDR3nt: TGTGCCAGCAGCTTAGAACTCGGGGGGGCCGTAGACACCATATATTTT

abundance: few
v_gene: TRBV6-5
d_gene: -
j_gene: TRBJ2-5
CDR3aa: CASSFRETQYF
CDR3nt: TGTGCCAGCAGTTTCCGAGAGACCCAGTACTTC

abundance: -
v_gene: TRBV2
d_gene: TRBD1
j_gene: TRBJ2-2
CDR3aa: CASRTGGRTGELFF
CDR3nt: TGTGCCAGCAGAACAGGGGGGAGGACCGGGGAGCTGTTTTTT